Sequencing of this T cell receptor (beta chain) was carried out in a study of metastatic and nonmetastatic thyroid tumors. Thyroid surgery had not been preceded by any treatment in any patient. There are many counts of this clone. MiXCR re-clonotyped the PCR reads for TCRdb. The table shows around 23,000 clones, with roughly 11% occurring only once. The CDR3 has 18 residues. Germline V gene sequence: CDR1 SNHLY, CDR2 FYNNEI. Trimming took 3 bases from V and 9 from J; bases not matched to a gene: 14. This chain connects TRBV2 to TRBJ2-1; 13 bases agree with TRBD2. The receptor was derived from a female donor with papillary thyroid cancer or a benign thyroid nodule (not recorded which). Some clones in this sample may be carry-over from other donors' samples. Sequencing was performed on blood. For the CDR3, the DNA is TGTGCCAGCAGTGATTTATTTGGGACTAGCGGGAATATCGGTGAGCAGTTCTTC. As protein: CASSDLFGTSGNIGEQFF.